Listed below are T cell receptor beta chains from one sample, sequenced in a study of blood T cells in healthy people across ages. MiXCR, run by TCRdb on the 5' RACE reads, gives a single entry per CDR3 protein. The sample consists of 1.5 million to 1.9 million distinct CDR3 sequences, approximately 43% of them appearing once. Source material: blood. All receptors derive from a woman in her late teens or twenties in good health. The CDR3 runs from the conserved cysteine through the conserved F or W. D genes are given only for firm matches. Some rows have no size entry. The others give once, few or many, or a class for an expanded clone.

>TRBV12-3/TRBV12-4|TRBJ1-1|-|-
TGTGCCAGCAGGGACGGTGACAGGAACACTGAAGCTTTCTTT
CASRDGDRNTEAFF
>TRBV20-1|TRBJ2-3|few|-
TGCAGTGCTAGAGGTCTCGTTCACGGGGCTAAACACACAGATACGCAGTATTTT
CSARGLVHGAKHTDTQYF
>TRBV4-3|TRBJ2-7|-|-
TGCGCCAGCAGCCACAGCAGCACGGACTTACTCTACGAGCAGTACTTC
CASSHSSTDLLYEQYF
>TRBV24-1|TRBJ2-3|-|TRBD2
TGTGCCACCATCGTTCCGGGACTAGCGGGCACAGATACGCAGTATTTT
CATIVPGLAGTDTQYF
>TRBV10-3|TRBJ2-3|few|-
TGTGCCATCAGTCCGGACTCTTGGGGCGGGGGCACAGATACGCAGTATTTT
CAISPDSWGGGTDTQYF
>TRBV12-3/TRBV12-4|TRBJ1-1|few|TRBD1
TGTGCCAGCATACAGGGGAGGTGGACTGAAGCTTTCTTT
CASIQGRWTEAFF
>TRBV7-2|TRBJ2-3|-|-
TGTGCCAGCAGCTTACACCTCCCCACAGATACGCAGTATTTT
CASSLHLPTDTQYF
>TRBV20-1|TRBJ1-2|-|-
TGCAGTGCTAGAGAGCAGGGAGGCTATGGCTACACCTTC
CSAREQGGYGYTF
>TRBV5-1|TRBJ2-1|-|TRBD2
TGCGCCAGCAGCGACCGGGGCGGGGGTTGGTTCTTC
CASSDRGGGWFF
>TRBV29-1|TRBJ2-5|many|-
TGCAGCGTTCGAGTCTCGGGGACCCAGTACTTC
CSVRVSGTQYF
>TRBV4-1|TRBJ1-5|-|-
TGCGCCAGCAGCACAGTGGGACGGAATAATCAGCCCCAGCATTTT
CASSTVGRNNQPQHF
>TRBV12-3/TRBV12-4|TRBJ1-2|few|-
TGTGCCAGCAGTCCGGTGGGCGGGGATGGCTACACCTTC
CASSPVGGDGYTF
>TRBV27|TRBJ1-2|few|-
TGTGCCAGCAGTTTAGGGGGGCCAGATGGCTACACCTTC
CASSLGGPDGYTF
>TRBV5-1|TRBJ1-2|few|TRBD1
TGCGCCAGCAGCATCGACAGGGGTCGCGTAGGAGAACTGGGCGGCTACACCTTC
CASSIDRGRVGELGGYTF
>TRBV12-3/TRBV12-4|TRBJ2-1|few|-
TGTGCCAGCAGGGCGACAGGGAGGGTCAATGAGCAGTTCTTC
CASRATGRVNEQFF
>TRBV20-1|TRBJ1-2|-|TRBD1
TGCAGTGCTGGAGAGGAGGGGGCGAACTATGGCTACACCTTC
CSAGEEGANYGYTF
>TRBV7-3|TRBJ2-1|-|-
TGTGCCAGCAGCTCGGCGGGTGACAATGAGCAGTTCTTT
CASSSAGDNEQFF
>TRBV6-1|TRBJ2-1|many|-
TGTGCCAGCAGTGATTCTTACAGGGGAGGTGAGCAGTTCTTC
CASSDSYRGGEQFF
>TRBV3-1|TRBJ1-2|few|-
TGTGCCAGCAGCCACGAACGCCGATGGTACACCTTC
CASSHERRWYTF
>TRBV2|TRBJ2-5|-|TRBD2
TGTGCCAGCACCGGGACTAGCGAAGAGACCCAGTACTTC
CASTGTSEETQYF
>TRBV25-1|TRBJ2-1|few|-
TGTGCCAGCAGAACAGGCGATGGTGAGCAGTTCTTC
CASRTGDGEQFF
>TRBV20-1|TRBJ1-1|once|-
TGCAGTGCTAGATACTCCTTTGAAGCTTTCTTT
CSARYSFEAFF
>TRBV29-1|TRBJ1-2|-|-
TGCAGCGTTGGGGGGACTGCATATGGCTACACCTTC
CSVGGTAYGYTF
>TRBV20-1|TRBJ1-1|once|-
TGCAGTGGGCTCCTTTTGAACACTGAAGCTTTCTTT
CSGLLLNTEAFF
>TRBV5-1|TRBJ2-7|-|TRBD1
TGCGCCAGCAGCTTCGAGGGGGCTGACGAGCAGTACTTC
CASSFEGADEQYF
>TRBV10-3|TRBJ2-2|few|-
TGTGCCATCAGTCGGGGAGAGGCCACCGGGGAGCTGTTTTTT
CAISRGEATGELFF
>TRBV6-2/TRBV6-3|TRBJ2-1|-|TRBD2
TGTGCCAGCGAAAACTCGAGACTAGCGGGGGCCCACTCCTACAATGAGCAGTTCTTC
CASENSRLAGAHSYNEQFF
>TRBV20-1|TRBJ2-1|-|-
TGCAGTGCCAACACAGGGAGCTCCTACAATGAGCAGTTCTTC
CSANTGSSYNEQFF
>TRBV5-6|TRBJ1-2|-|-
TGTGCCAGCAGCTTGGAATGGGGGCCCGCTAACTATGGCTACACCTTC
CASSLEWGPANYGYTF
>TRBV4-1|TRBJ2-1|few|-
TGCGCCAGCAGCCACGGCGTATTCTCCTACAATGAGCAGTTCTTC
CASSHGVFSYNEQFF
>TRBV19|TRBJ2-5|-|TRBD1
TGTGCCAGTCGGACAGGGAGATTCGTCAATGAGCAGTACTTC
CASRTGRFVNEQYF
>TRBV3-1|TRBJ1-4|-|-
TGTGCCAGCAGCTTCAGGAGAACTAATGAAAAACTGTTTTTT
CASSFRRTNEKLFF
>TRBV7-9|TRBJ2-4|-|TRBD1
TGTGCCAGCAGCTTACTAGCCGGGACAGGTGTTCTAGCCAAAAACATTCAGTACTTC
CASSLLAGTGVLAKNIQYF